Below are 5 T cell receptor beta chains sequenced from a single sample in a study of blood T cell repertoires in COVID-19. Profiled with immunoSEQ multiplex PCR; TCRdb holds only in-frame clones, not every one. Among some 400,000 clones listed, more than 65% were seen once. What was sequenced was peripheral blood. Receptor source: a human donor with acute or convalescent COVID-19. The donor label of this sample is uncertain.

Written as DNA, the CDR3 is TGTGCCAGCAGCCAAGTATCATACAGGGCCACTGAAGCTTTCTTT. This gives the protein CASSQVSYRATEAFF. The gene calls are TRBV14 and TRBJ1-1; D perhaps matches TRBD1 (6 bases). The CDR3 contains 15 residues. Looked up from germline, CDR1 is SGHDN and CDR2 is FVKESK. Trimming cost V 1 base and J 4 bases, with 13 bases left between them. Complete variable domain (other parts from reference TRBV14 and TRBJ1-1): EAGVTQFPSHSVIEKGQTVTLRCDPISGHDNLYWYRRVMGKEIKFLLHFVKESKQDESGMPNNRFLAERTGGTYSTLKVQPAELEDSGVYFCASSQVSYRATEAFFGQGTRLTVV.

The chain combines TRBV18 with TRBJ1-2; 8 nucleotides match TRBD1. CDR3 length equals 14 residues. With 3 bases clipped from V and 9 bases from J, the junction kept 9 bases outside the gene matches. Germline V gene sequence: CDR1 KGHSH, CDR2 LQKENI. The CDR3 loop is CASSPLDRDKSYTF. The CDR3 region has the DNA TGTGCCAGCTCACCCTTGGACAGGGATAAGAGCTACACCTTC.

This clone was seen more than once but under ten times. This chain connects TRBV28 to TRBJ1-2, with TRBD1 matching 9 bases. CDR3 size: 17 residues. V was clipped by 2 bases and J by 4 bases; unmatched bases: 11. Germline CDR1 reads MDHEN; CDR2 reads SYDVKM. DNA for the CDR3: TGTGCCAGCAGTTTACGTGGGGGACAGGGCGTTGTCTATGGCTACACCTTC. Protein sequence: CASSLRGGQGVVYGYTF.

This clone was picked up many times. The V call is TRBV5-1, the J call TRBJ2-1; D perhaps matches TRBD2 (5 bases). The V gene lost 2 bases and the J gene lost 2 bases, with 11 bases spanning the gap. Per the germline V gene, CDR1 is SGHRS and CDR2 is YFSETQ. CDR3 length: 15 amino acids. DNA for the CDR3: TGCGCCAGCAGCTTACAGTGGGGAGCCTACAATGAGCAGTTCTTC. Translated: CASSLQWGAYNEQFF.

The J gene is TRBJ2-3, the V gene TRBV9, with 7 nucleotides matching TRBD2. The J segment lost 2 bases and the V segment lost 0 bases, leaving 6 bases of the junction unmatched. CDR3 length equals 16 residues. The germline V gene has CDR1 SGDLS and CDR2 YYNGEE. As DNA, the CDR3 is TGTGCCAGCAGCGTAGGTTCGGGACTAATCACAGATACGCAGTATTTT. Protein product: CASSVGSGLITDTQYF. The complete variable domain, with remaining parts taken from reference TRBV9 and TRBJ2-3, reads DSGVTQTPKHLITATGQRVTLRCSPRSGDLSVYWYQQSLDQGLQFLIQYYNGEERAKGNILERFSAQQFPDLHSELNLSSLELGDSALYFCASSVGSGLITDTQYFGPGTRLTVL.